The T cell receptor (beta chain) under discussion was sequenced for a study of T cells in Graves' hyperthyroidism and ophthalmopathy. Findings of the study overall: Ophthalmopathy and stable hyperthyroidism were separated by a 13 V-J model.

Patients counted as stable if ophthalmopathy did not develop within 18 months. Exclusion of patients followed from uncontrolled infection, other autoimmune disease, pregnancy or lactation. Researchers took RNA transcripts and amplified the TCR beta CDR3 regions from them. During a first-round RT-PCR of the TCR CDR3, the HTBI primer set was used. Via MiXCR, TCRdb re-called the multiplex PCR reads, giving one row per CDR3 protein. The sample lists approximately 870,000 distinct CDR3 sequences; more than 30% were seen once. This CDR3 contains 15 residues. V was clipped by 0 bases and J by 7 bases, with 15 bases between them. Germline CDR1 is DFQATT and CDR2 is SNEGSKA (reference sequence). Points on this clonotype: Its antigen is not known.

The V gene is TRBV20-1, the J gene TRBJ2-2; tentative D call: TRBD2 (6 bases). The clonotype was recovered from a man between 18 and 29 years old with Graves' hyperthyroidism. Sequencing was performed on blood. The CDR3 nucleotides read TGCAGTGCTAGAGATTCACCGGGGGTGGACGGGGAGCTGTTTTTT. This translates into CSARDSPGVDGELFF.